This T cell receptor beta chain comes out of a study of T cells in Graves' hyperthyroidism and ophthalmopathy. Using RNA transcripts as the source, TCR beta CDR3 regions were amplified. First-round RT-PCR of the TCR CDR3 relied on the HTBI primer set. Via MiXCR, TCRdb re-called the multiplex PCR reads, giving one row per CDR3 protein. In the table there are around 600,000 distinct CDR3 sequences, about 15% of which are singletons. This CDR3 contains 15 residues. V was clipped by 0 bases and J by 1 base, with 9 bases between them. CDR1 SEHNR and CDR2 FQNEAQ come from the germline V gene (reference sequence).

Sequenced sample: blood. This clonotype was sampled from a woman aged 25 to 39 with Graves' hyperthyroidism. The chain employs TRBV7-9 and TRBJ1-1; weak D call: TRBD1 (5 bases). This CDR3 is CASSLAIGGNTEAFF. The CDR3 nucleotides read TGTGCCAGCAGCTTAGCGATCGGGGGGAACACTGAAGCTTTCTTT.